Shown below are 21 T cell receptor beta chains from a single sample sequenced in a study of T cells after yellow fever vaccination. TCRdb re-analysed the 5' RACE reads in MiXCR, keeping a single row per CDR3 protein. Of fewer than 350,000 distinct CDR3 sequences listed, 4% to 5.5% are singletons. The sample here was PBMCs, taken 15 days after the yellow fever booster vaccination. These receptors were obtained from a man aged 18 to 29 who received the YFV17D yellow fever vaccine.

This clonotype was seen more than once but under ten times. The chain has TRBV6-5 and TRBJ1-6; D is ambiguous. Germline V gene sequence: CDR1 MNHEY, CDR2 SVGAGI. The V end lost 0 bases, the J end lost 10 bases, and 13 bases lay between the germline ends. The CDR3 is 15 amino acids. The CDR3 region has the DNA TGTGCCAGCAGTTACTCCCGGGCTCAGTTATCACCCCTCCACTTT. Protein sequence: CASSYSRAQLSPLHF.

Ten or more counts support this clonotype. The chain employs TRBV7-2 and TRBJ1-5, with 8 bases fitting TRBD1. From germline, CDR1 is SGHTA and CDR2 FQGNSA. The CDR3 consists of 15 residues. Trimming cost V 5 bases and J 4 bases; bases outside gene matches: 7. CDR3 sequence: CASSTTGVLNQPQHF. The CDR3 nucleotides are TGTGCCAGCAGCACGACAGGGGTCCTTAATCAGCCCCAGCATTTT.

This clonotype has a handful of counts. J is TRBJ1-4 and V is TRBV7-9; D possibly corresponds to TRBD1 (6 bases). From germline, CDR1 is SEHNR and CDR2 FQNEAQ (reference sequence). This CDR3 is built from 18 residues. Trimming shortened V by 2 bases and J by 0 bases, and 16 bases separated the two germline ends. CDR3 sequence (DNA): TGTGCCAGCAGCTTACTGCCAGGGGAGGGGGCAACTAATGAAAAACTGTTTTTT. Amino acid sequence: CASSLLPGEGATNEKLFF. Looking up the rest from reference TRBV7-9 and TRBJ1-4 gives the full variable domain: DTGVSQNPRHKITKRGQNVTFRCDPISEHNRLYWYRQTLGQGPEFLTYFQNEAQLEKSRLLSDRFSAERPKGSFSTLEIQRTEQGDSAMYLCASSLLPGEGATNEKLFFGSGTQLSVL.

This clonotype was counted between two and nine times. The chain uses TRBV5-1 and TRBJ2-1; 7 bases fit TRBD2. The CDR3 length is 16 residues. With 0 bases clipped from V and 3 bases from J, the junction kept 6 bases outside the gene matches. Per the germline V gene, CDR1 is SGHRS and CDR2 is YFSETQ. The CDR3 sequence is CASSLATGLDYNEQFF. CDR3 coding DNA: TGCGCCAGCAGCTTGGCTACCGGACTAGACTACAATGAGCAGTTCTTC.

This clonotype was observed a handful of times. The chain employs TRBV15 and TRBJ2-1, with D possibly being TRBD1 or TRBD2 (5 bases each). This CDR3 is 12 amino acids long. V lost 1 base and J lost 7, with 5 bases in between. In germline, CDR1 is LNHNV, CDR2 YYDKDF (reference sequence). The CDR3 DNA is TGTGCCACCAGCAGAGGGGGGAATGAGCAGTTCTTC. This translates into CATSRGGNEQFF.

The V and J genes are TRBV27 and TRBJ1-2, with D unresolved. The CDR3 runs to 15 residues. The germline CDR1 and CDR2 sequences are MNHEY and SMNVEV (reference sequence). V was pared by 2 bases and J by 4 bases, with 14 bases between. CDR3 in DNA: TGTGCCAGCAGTTTAGCTGGACGACGGGGCTATGGCTACACCTTC. As protein: CASSLAGRRGYGYTF.

This clonotype appeared many times. The J gene is TRBJ2-5, the V gene TRBV5-1, with unresolved D. Between the trimmed V and J ends, which lost 4 bases and 5 bases, there was a span of 9 bases. The germline V gene has CDR1 SGHRS and CDR2 YFSETQ. This CDR3 has 12 residues. The CDR3, as DNA: TGCGCCAGCAGCGCAGTCCGGGAGACCCAGTACTTC. Amino acids: CASSAVRETQYF.

V and J are TRBV6-4 and TRBJ2-1; D may match TRBD1 or TRBD2 (6 bases each). CDR1 is MRHNA, CDR2 SNTAGT, per germline. V dropped 2 bases and J dropped 4 bases, with 9 bases sitting between them. This CDR3 spans 14 amino acids. The CDR3 coding sequence is TGTGCCAGCAGTGACAGGGGGGATTACAATGAGCAGTTCTTC. It codes for CASSDRGDYNEQFF.

This clonotype has at least ten counts. This chain joins TRBV6-6 and TRBJ2-7; D gene ambiguous. The ends were cut back, 2 bases at V and 4 bases at J, with 9 bases in the middle. CDR3 length: 13 residues. Germline CDR1 and CDR2: MNHNY and SVGAGI (reference sequence). As DNA, the CDR3 is TGTGCCAGCAGTTACGCCAGAAAATACGAGCAGTACTTC. As protein: CASSYARKYEQYF.

The chain has TRBV7-8 and TRBJ2-3; TRBD2 aligns across 11 bases. The germline gives CDR1 SGHVS, CDR2 FQNEAQ. J lost 1 base, V lost 5 bases, and 8 bases had no gene match. CDR3 length equals 17 residues. The CDR3 reads CASSTRLAGTRTDTQYF. In DNA form, the CDR3 reads TGTGCCAGCAGCACCCGACTAGCGGGGACCCGCACAGATACGCAGTATTTT.

The table lists this clonotype with many counts. The rearrangement links TRBV5-1 to TRBJ1-3; D not resolved. The CDR3 consists of 14 residues. The V end lost 1 base, the J end lost 4 bases, and 9 bases lay between the germline ends. Germline V gene lookup returns CDR1 SGHRS and CDR2 YFSETQ. CDR3 coding DNA: TGCGCCAGCAGCTTGATAGACGGAGGAAACACCATATATTTT. Amino acids: CASSLIDGGNTIYF. Supplemented by reference TRBV5-1 and TRBJ1-3, the full variable domain reads KAGVTQTPRYLIKTRGQQVTLSCSPISGHRSVSWYQQTPGQGLQFLFEYFSETQRNKGNFPGRFSGRQFSNSRSEMNVSTLELGDSALYLCASSLIDGGNTIYFGEGSWLTVV.

This clonotype was recorded a few times. This chain uses TRBV20-1 with TRBJ2-6, with no clear D. CDR1 is DFQATT, CDR2 SNEGSKA, per germline (reference sequence). The CDR3 length is 15 residues. Between the trimmed V and J ends, which lost 7 bases and 0 bases, there was a span of 13 bases. CDR3 sequence reads: CSVGSGVSGANVLTF. The CDR3 DNA reads TGCAGTGTCGGCTCCGGAGTCTCTGGGGCCAACGTCCTGACTTTC.

This clonotype was seen ten or more times. The J gene is TRBJ2-5, the V gene TRBV12-3 or TRBV12-4; 9 positions agree with TRBD2. CDR3 size: 15 residues. Trimming cost V 8 bases and J 0 bases; bases outside gene matches: 7. Here the CDR3 DNA reads TGTGCCAGCGCGCTAGCGGGGACTTACCAAGAGACCCAGTACTTC. Translation: CASALAGTYQETQYF.

This clonotype was counted only a few times. The chain carries TRBV20-1 and TRBJ2-3; D perhaps matches TRBD2 (7 bases). Germline lookup yields CDR1 DFQATT and CDR2 SNEGSKA (reference sequence). V lost 6 bases to trimming and J lost 4 bases, with 23 bases between them. The length of the CDR3 is 16 residues. The CDR3 here is CSAPRGATSRADTQYF. The CDR3 DNA follows: TGCAGTGCCCCCCGGGGGGCGACTAGCCGCGCAGATACGCAGTATTTT.

This clonotype was observed many times. The J gene is TRBJ1-4, the V gene TRBV5-1, with D perhaps matching TRBD1 (5 bases). The length of the CDR3 is 14 residues. V lost 4 bases, J lost 8 bases, and 15 bases lay in between. Germline lookup yields CDR1 SGHRS and CDR2 YFSETQ. The CDR3 nucleotides read TGCGCCAGCAGCCCTCCGGCGGCAGGGGAAAAACTGTTTTTT. Protein product: CASSPPAAGEKLFF.

The chain joins TRBV18 to TRBJ2-5, with D perhaps matching TRBD2 (7 bases). There are 14 residues in the CDR3. Per the germline V gene, CDR1 is KGHSH and CDR2 is LQKENI. V lost 6 bases and J lost 5, with 16 bases in between. In DNA form, the CDR3 reads TGTGCCAGCTCCCCTGCGGGGGCAGGGGAGACCCAGTACTTC. Its protein is CASSPAGAGETQYF.

This clonotype was observed at least ten times. The V and J genes are TRBV7-9 and TRBJ2-7; 9 nucleotides match TRBD1. The V gene end was trimmed by 2 bases and the J gene end by 9 bases; junction bases not matched to a gene: 5. The germline V gene has CDR1 SEHNR and CDR2 FQNEAQ (reference sequence). This CDR3 comprises 13 residues. This CDR3 is CASSLSGQGRQYV. For the CDR3, the DNA is TGTGCCAGCAGCTTATCGGGACAGGGACGGCAGTACGTC.

Ten or more counts support this clonotype. This chain joins TRBV20-1 and TRBJ2-3, with D unclear. V lost 1 base and J 4 bases, leaving 12 bases between the germline ends. The CDR3 runs to 14 residues. Germline V CDR1 and CDR2: DFQATT, SNEGSKA (reference sequence). The CDR3 here is CSARGLGFSDTQYF. The CDR3 DNA sequence: TGCAGTGCTAGAGGATTAGGGTTCTCAGATACGCAGTATTTT.

In this sample, this clonotype turned up many times. V is TRBV20-1 and J is TRBJ2-2; TRBD2 aligns across 11 bases. This CDR3 is 15 amino acids long. The junction had 5 bases not matched to a gene; V was cut back by 7 bases and J by 1 base. Germline-derived CDR1 and CDR2 are DFQATT and SNEGSKA (reference sequence). This CDR3 reads CSGLAGGLNTGELFF. The CDR3 DNA is TGCAGTGGTCTAGCGGGGGGCCTGAACACCGGGGAGCTGTTTTTT.

The chain uses TRBV20-1 and TRBJ1-1, with 8 bases fitting TRBD1. Looked up from germline, CDR1 is DFQATT and CDR2 is SNEGSKA (reference sequence). With 6 bases clipped from V and 7 bases from J, the junction kept 10 bases outside the gene matches. CDR3 size: 13 residues. As DNA, the CDR3 is TGCAGTGCAAGAAACAGGGGGTTCGGTGAAGCTTTCTTT. Amino acids: CSARNRGFGEAFF.

This clonotype has only a few counts. The V gene is TRBV30, the J gene TRBJ1-1, with D unclear. CDR3 size: 13 residues. Per germline, CDR1 GTSNPN and CDR2 SVGIG (reference sequence). Trimming took 3 bases from V and 0 from J, leaving 8 bases between them. This chain's CDR3 is CAWRRELNTEAFF. CDR3 sequence (DNA): TGTGCCTGGAGGCGGGAACTGAACACTGAAGCTTTCTTT.